The 25 T cell receptor beta chains in this list originate from one sample, sequenced in a study of T cell repertoires in cytomegalovirus infection. TCRdb called the reads again in MiXCR, with one record for every CDR3 protein. This sample has approximately 140,000 distinct CDR3 sequences, with about 6.5% found just once. Sequenced input: PBMCs. These receptors originate from a human donor in good health (CMV status not recorded). Some clones in this sample may be carry-over from other donors' samples.

This clonotype has more than one count but fewer than ten. This chain links TRBV12-3 or TRBV12-4 with TRBJ2-2, with unresolved D. Trimming left V 3 bases short and J 2 bases short, with 7 bases between. The CDR3 sequence is 14 residues long. The CDR3 DNA sequence: TGTGCCAGCAGTTTCTTGGGTAACACCGGGGAGCTGTTTTTT. Its protein product is CASSFLGNTGELFF.

This clonotype occurred many times. The chain uses TRBV7-2 and TRBJ2-3; D is unresolved. Trimming left V 6 bases short and J 4 bases short, with 11 bases between. CDR1 is SGHTA, CDR2 FQGNSA, per germline. The CDR3 is made up of 13 amino acids. CDR3 coding DNA: TGTGCCAGCAGTACTCCTAGACCAGATACGCAGTATTTT. Its translation: CASSTPRPDTQYF.

This clonotype was seen repeatedly, ten times or more. The V gene is TRBV7-2, the J gene TRBJ1-3; D is ambiguous. Germline CDR1 and CDR2: SGHTA and FQGNSA. Trimming took 0 bases from V and 0 from J, leaving 9 bases between them. The CDR3 spans 16 residues. Written as DNA, the CDR3 is TGTGCCAGCAGCTTAGCGGCGGAGAGCTCTGGAAACACCATATATTTT. Amino acid sequence: CASSLAAESSGNTIYF.

This sequence joins TRBV5-5 and TRBJ1-4; maybe TRBD1 (5 bases). V was cut by 4 bases and J by 6 bases, with 16 bases left in between. The CDR3 spans 15 residues. The germline V gene has CDR1 SGHKS and CDR2 YYEKEE (reference sequence). This CDR3 reads CASSGGATRHEKLFF. The DNA of the CDR3 is TGTGCCAGCAGCGGGGGAGCAACACGTCATGAAAAACTGTTTTTT.

This clonotype was counted many times. V usage is TRBV7-2 and J usage is TRBJ1-5; D is undetermined. The CDR3 is 13 residues long. The V gene's germline CDR1 is SGHTA and CDR2 FQGNSA. The germline V and J ends were trimmed by 1 base and 4 bases, with 5 bases remaining between them. CDR3 nucleotides: TGTGCCAGCAGCTTAGATCAGAATCAGCCCCAGCATTTT. Translating it yields CASSLDQNQPQHF.

This clonotype was observed many times. The rearrangement uses TRBV7-2 and TRBJ1-5; a weak D match, TRBD1 (6 bases). This CDR3 region has 15 residues. Germline V gene sequence: CDR1 SGHTA, CDR2 FQGNSA. V lost 6 bases to trimming and J lost 4 bases, with 16 bases between them. The DNA for the CDR3 is TGTGCCAGCAGTAAGGTGACAGGAGTTAATCAGCCCCAGCATTTT. Residues: CASSKVTGVNQPQHF.

This clonotype came up many times. The rearrangement joins TRBV7-2 to TRBJ1-6; D remains ambiguous. The V gene's germline CDR1 is SGHTA and CDR2 FQGNSA. The CDR3 consists of 13 residues. With 1 base removed from V and 9 bases from J, the gap between germline ends came to 7 bases. CDR3 in amino acids: CASSLESVSPLHF. The CDR3 nucleotides are TGTGCCAGCAGCTTAGAGTCGGTTTCACCCCTCCACTTT.

This clonotype was counted ten times or more. The chain uses TRBV7-8 and TRBJ2-7, with TRBD2 matching 8 bases. The CDR3 is 15 amino acids. CDR1 is SGHVS and CDR2 is FQNEAQ in the germline V gene. V dropped 8 bases and J dropped 0; count of bases not matched to a gene: 9. CDR3 loop: CASRPGGVYSYEQYF. The DNA of the CDR3 is TGTGCCAGCCGTCCCGGGGGGGTTTACTCCTACGAGCAGTACTTC. The whole variable domain, remainder taken from reference TRBV7-8 and TRBJ2-7, is GAGVSQSPRYKVAKRGQDVALRCDPISGHVSLFWYQQALGQGPEFLTYFQNEAQLDKSGLPSDRFFAERPEGSVSTLKIQRTQQEDSAVYLCASRPGGVYSYEQYFGPGTRLTVT.

This clonotype was observed a few times. The chain has TRBV19 and TRBJ2-2; D tentatively reads TRBD1 or TRBD2 (6 bases each). Trimming stripped 10 bases from V and 4 bases from J, with 19 bases between. The CDR3 runs 15 residues. The germline V gene encodes CDR1 LNHDA and CDR2 SQIVND (reference sequence). The CDR3 bases are TGTGCCACGGCGAGAAGGGGGGCCGCCACCGGGGAGCTGTTTTTT. Translation: CATARRGAATGELFF.

This clonotype was recorded at least ten times. The V call is TRBV25-1, the J call TRBJ1-3; D is possibly TRBD1 (5 bases). V was clipped by 1 base and J by 0 bases, with 16 bases between them. CDR1 MGHDK and CDR2 SYGVNS come from the germline V gene. The length of the CDR3 is 18 residues. CDR3 residues: CASSEFGGSLNSGNTIYF. CDR3 sequence (DNA): TGTGCCAGCAGTGAATTCGGGGGGAGCCTCAACTCTGGAAACACCATATATTTT.

V is TRBV4-1 and J is TRBJ1-4; TRBD1 matches 7 bases. In germline, CDR1 is MGHRA, CDR2 YSYEKL. The CDR3 covers 15 residues. Trimming removed 3 bases from V and 4 bases from J; junction bases left unmatched: 5. Here the CDR3 reads CASSHLGQINEKLFF. Written as DNA, the CDR3 is TGCGCCAGCAGCCACTTGGGACAGATTAATGAAAAACTGTTTTTT.

There are many counts of this clonotype. The CDR3 is CASSRDASGGARETQYF. As DNA, the CDR3 is TGCGCCAGCAGCCGCGATGCAAGCGGGGGGGCCAGGGAGACCCAGTACTTC. V is TRBV4-1 and J is TRBJ2-5, with 10 bases matching TRBD2. The V gene's germline CDR1 is MGHRA and CDR2 YSYEKL. The junction had 13 bases not matched to a gene; V was cut back by 4 bases and J by 5 bases. The CDR3 totals 17 residues.

The chain joins TRBV11-2 to TRBJ2-5; weak D call: TRBD1 (5 bases). The CDR3 sequence is 14 residues long. The germline V gene has CDR1 SGHAT and CDR2 FQNNGV. V was cut by 4 bases and J by 5 bases, with 14 bases left in between. The CDR3 DNA follows: TGTGCCAGCAGCTGGGGCGCTCTTACTGAGACCCAGTACTTC. It yields the protein CASSWGALTETQYF.

This clonotype was seen at least ten times. The chain is built from TRBV19 and TRBJ1-5; D might be TRBD1 (5 bases). From germline, CDR1 is LNHDA and CDR2 SQIVND (reference sequence). The CDR3 is 13 residues long. The germline V and J ends were trimmed by 4 bases and 7 bases, with 11 bases remaining between them. The CDR3 spells CASSSRDGQPQHF. For the CDR3, the DNA is TGTGCCAGTAGTAGCAGGGACGGGCAGCCCCAGCATTTT. Supplemented by reference TRBV19 and TRBJ1-5, the full variable domain reads DGGITQSPKYLFRKEGQNVTLSCEQNLNHDAMYWYRQDPGQGLRLIYYSQIVNDFQKGDIAEGYSVSREKKESFPLTVTSAQKNPTAFYLCASSSRDGQPQHFGDGTRLSIL.

This clonotype was seen at least ten times. The chain employs TRBV2 and TRBJ2-6, with 7 nucleotides matching TRBD1. The length of the CDR3 is 19 residues. Trimming at V came to 7 bases and at J to 4 bases, leaving 19 bases not matched to a gene. Germline CDR1 is SNHLY and CDR2 is FYNNEI. As DNA, the CDR3 is TGTGCCAGCACCTCCGACAGGGTACTAATCTCCTCCGGGGCCAACGTCCTGACTTTC. This translates into CASTSDRVLISSGANVLTF.

In this sample, this clonotype turned up many times. The chain combines TRBV12-3 or TRBV12-4 with TRBJ2-7; D perhaps matches TRBD1 (6 bases). Trimming left V 3 bases short and J 7 bases short, with 13 bases between. CDR3 size: 13 residues. The CDR3 spells CASSFGRGWEQYF. For the CDR3, the DNA is TGTGCCAGCAGTTTTGGCAGGGGTTGGGAGCAGTACTTC.

Comments on this clonotype: The germline gene is not matched at one end of the junction; a read error may be the cause. The J gene is TRBJ2-7, the V gene TRBV6-5; tentatively, D is TRBD2 (6 bases). CDR1 is MNHEY and CDR2 is SVGAGI in the germline V gene. This CDR3 comprises 15 residues. The CDR3 nucleotides are TGTGCCAGCAGTTACGGAGGGCCTGGCTCCTACAAGCAGTACTTC. This encodes CASSYGGPGSYKQYF.

This clonotype appeared many times. This chain joins TRBV7-2 and TRBJ2-2, with a tentative D call TRBD1 (7 bases). Germline V gene data show CDR1 as SGHTA and CDR2 as FQGNSA. CDR3 length: 15 residues. V was clipped by 5 bases and J by 7 bases, with 17 bases between them. The CDR3 here is CASSPRRGRFGELFF. CDR3 DNA: TGTGCCAGCAGCCCTCGGAGGGGGCGATTCGGGGAGCTGTTTTTT.

This clonotype came up many times. This chain connects TRBV7-2 to TRBJ1-4; D not certain. CDR1 SGHTA and CDR2 FQGNSA come from the germline V gene. This CDR3 has 15 amino acids. With 0 bases removed from V and 8 bases from J, the gap between germline ends came to 13 bases. CDR3 region: CASSLAGKGDEKLFF. In DNA, the CDR3 is TGTGCCAGCAGCTTAGCGGGAAAGGGCGACGAAAAACTGTTTTTT.

The chain recombines TRBV6-2 or TRBV6-3 with TRBJ2-5; maybe TRBD2 (6 bases). The length of the CDR3 is 15 residues. The V and J ends lost 2 bases and 3 bases respectively, with 13 bases between them. Germline CDR1 reads MNHEY; CDR2 reads SVGEGT. CDR3 sequence reads: CASSYGGEVEETQYF. The DNA for the CDR3 is TGTGCCAGCAGTTACGGTGGGGAGGTAGAAGAGACCCAGTACTTC.

In its sample, this clonotype was seen many times. The chain links TRBV12-3 or TRBV12-4 to TRBJ1-5, with 7 bases identical to TRBD1. The CDR3 sequence is 14 residues long. Trimming at V came to 5 bases and at J to 5 bases, leaving 6 bases not matched to a gene. The CDR3 nucleotides are TGTGCCAGCAGTCCATCACAGGGGCATCAGCCCCAGCATTTT. Translation gives CASSPSQGHQPQHF.

This clonotype was observed many times. Here the CDR3 reads CASSLSGRVYGYTF. CDR3 DNA: TGTGCCAGCAGTTTATCCGGCAGGGTCTATGGCTACACCTTC. V is TRBV27 and J is TRBJ1-2; D may be TRBD1 (5 bases). Trimming pared 0 bases from V and 4 bases from J, leaving 9 bases between. The CDR3 length is 14 residues. Germline CDR1 and CDR2: MNHEY and SMNVEV (reference sequence).

This clonotype came up many times. The chain joins TRBV7-2 to TRBJ2-7; unclear D gene. CDR1 and CDR2 (germline): SGHTA, FQGNSA. V lost 5 bases, J lost 0 bases, and 5 bases lay in between. CDR3 length: 12 residues. In DNA form, the CDR3 reads TGTGCCAGCAGCCCCCCCTCCTACGAGCAGTACTTC. Translation gives CASSPPSYEQYF.

This clonotype was seen at least ten times. The chain joins TRBV7-2 to TRBJ1-5; TRBD1 is a possible D gene (5 bases). V gave up 2 bases and J gave up 0 bases, with 8 bases separating them. This CDR3 has 15 amino acids. The germline V gene has CDR1 SGHTA and CDR2 FQGNSA. The DNA of the CDR3 is TGTGCCAGCAGCTTACGGGGGTTTAGCAATCAGCCCCAGCATTTT. Amino acids: CASSLRGFSNQPQHF.

This clonotype was observed many times. The rearrangement links TRBV19 to TRBJ1-1; no firm D call. The CDR3 runs 19 residues. The V and J ends lost 3 bases and 0 bases respectively, with 23 bases between them. In germline, CDR1 is LNHDA, CDR2 SQIVND (reference sequence). In DNA, the CDR3 is TGTGCCAGTAGTATGGGTCTTGGTACAACTGGATTCATGAACACTGAAGCTTTCTTT. The encoded protein is CASSMGLGTTGFMNTEAFF. The full variable domain, in which reference TRBV19 and TRBJ1-1 provide the parts outside the CDR3, is DGGITQSPKYLFRKEGQNVTLSCEQNLNHDAMYWYRQDPGQGLRLIYYSQIVNDFQKGDIAEGYSVSREKKESFPLTVTSAQKNPTAFYLCASSMGLGTTGFMNTEAFFGQGTRLTVV.